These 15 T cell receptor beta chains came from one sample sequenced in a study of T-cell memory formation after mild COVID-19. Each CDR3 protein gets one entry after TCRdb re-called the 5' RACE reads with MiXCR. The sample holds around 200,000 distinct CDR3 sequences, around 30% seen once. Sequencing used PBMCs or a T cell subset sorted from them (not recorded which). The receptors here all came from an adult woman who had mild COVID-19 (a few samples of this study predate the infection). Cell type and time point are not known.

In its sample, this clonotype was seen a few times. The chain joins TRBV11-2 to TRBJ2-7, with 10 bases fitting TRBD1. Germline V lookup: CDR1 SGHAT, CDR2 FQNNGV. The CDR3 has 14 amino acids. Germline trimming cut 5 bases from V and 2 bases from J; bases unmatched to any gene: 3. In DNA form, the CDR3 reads TGTGCCAGCAGCCAGGGGACAGGGGCCTACGAGCAGTACTTC. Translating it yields CASSQGTGAYEQYF.

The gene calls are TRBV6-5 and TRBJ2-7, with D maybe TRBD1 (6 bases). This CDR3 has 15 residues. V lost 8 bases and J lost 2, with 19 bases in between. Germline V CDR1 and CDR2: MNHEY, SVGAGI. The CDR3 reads CASGPSGENPYEQYF. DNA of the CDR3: TGTGCCAGCGGTCCCTCAGGGGAGAATCCCTACGAGCAGTACTTC.

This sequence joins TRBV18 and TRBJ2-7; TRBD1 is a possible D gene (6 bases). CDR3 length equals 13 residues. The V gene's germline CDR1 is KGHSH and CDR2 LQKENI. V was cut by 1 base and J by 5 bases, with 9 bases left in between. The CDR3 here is CASSPRQDDEQYF. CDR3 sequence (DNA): TGTGCCAGCTCACCACGACAGGATGACGAGCAGTACTTC.

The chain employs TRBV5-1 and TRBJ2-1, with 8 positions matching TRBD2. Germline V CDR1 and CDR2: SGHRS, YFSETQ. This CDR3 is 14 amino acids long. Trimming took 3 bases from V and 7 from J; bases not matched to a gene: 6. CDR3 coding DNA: TGCGCCAGCAGCTCGCCGGGGGGGAGGAATGAGCAGTTCTTC. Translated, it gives CASSSPGGRNEQFF.

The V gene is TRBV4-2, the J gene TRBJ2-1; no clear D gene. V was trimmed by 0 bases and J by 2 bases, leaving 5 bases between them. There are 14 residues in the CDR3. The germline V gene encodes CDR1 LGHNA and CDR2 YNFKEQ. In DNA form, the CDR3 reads TGTGCCAGCAGCCAAGATAGGGCCTACAATGAGCAGTTCTTC. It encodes CASSQDRAYNEQFF.

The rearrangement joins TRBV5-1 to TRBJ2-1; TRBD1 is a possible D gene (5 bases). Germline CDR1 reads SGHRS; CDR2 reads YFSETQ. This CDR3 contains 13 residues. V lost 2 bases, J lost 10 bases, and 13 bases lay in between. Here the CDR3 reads CASSFSRAGEQFF. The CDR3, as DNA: TGCGCCAGCAGCTTTAGTCGAGCAGGGGAGCAGTTCTTC.

Here the CDR3 reads CASSPTQNTNYGYTF. In DNA, the CDR3 is TGTGCCAGCAGCCCTACGCAGAATACTAACTATGGCTACACCTTC. The V call is TRBV3-1, the J call TRBJ1-2; no clear D gene. The length of the CDR3 is 15 residues. In germline, CDR1 is LGHDT, CDR2 YNNKEL (reference sequence). Trimming shortened V by 4 bases and J by 0 bases, and 12 bases separated the two germline ends.

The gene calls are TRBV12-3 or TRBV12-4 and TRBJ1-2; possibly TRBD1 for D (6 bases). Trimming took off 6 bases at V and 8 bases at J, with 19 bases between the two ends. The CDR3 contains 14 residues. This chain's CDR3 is CASSPRTVSGGYTF. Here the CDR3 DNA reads TGTGCCAGCAGCCCCCGGACAGTGTCTGGAGGCTACACCTTC.

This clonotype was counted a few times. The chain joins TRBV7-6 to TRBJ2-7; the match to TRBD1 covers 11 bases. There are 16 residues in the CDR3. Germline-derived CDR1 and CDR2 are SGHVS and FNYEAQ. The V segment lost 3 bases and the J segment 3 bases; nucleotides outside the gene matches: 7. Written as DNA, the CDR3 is TGTGCCAGCAGCTTCGGGGACAGGGGGGCACTCTACGAGCAGTACTTC. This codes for CASSFGDRGALYEQYF.

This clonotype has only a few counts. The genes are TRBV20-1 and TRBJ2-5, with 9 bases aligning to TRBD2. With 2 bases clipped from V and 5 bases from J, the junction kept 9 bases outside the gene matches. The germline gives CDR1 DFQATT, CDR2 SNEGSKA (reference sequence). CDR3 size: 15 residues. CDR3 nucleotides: TGCAGTGCTAGACCTTTAGCGGGAGATACGGAGACCCAGTACTTC. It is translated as CSARPLAGDTETQYF.

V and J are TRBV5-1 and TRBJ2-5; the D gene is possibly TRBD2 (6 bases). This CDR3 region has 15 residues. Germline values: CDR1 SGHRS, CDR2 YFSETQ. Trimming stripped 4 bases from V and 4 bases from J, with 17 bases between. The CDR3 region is CASSGGISQGETQYF. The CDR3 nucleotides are TGCGCCAGCAGCGGAGGGATCTCGCAGGGAGAGACCCAGTACTTC.

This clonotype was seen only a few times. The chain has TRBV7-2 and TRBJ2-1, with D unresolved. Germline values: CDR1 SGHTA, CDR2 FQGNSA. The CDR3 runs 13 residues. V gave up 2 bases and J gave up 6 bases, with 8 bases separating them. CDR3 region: CASSLLSTNEQFF. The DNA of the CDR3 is TGTGCCAGCAGCTTACTTTCCACCAATGAGCAGTTCTTC.

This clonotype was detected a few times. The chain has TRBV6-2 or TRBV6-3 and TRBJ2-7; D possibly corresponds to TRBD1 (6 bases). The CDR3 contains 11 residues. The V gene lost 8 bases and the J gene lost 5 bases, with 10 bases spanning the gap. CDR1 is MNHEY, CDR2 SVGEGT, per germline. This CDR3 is CASGNRDEQYF. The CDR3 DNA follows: TGTGCCAGCGGAAACAGGGACGAGCAGTACTTC.

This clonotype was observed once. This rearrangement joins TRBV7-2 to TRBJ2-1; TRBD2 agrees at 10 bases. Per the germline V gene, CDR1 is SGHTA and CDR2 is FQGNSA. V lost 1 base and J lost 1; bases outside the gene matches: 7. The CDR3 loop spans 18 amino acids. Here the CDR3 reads CASSLGLLLAGSYNEQFF. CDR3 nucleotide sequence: TGTGCCAGCAGCTTAGGATTGTTACTAGCGGGGTCCTACAATGAGCAGTTCTTC.

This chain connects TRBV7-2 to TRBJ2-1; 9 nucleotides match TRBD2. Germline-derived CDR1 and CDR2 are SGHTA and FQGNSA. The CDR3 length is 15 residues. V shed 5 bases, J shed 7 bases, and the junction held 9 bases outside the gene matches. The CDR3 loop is CASSLIAGAGNEQFF. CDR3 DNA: TGTGCCAGCAGCCTAATAGCGGGAGCGGGGAATGAGCAGTTCTTC.